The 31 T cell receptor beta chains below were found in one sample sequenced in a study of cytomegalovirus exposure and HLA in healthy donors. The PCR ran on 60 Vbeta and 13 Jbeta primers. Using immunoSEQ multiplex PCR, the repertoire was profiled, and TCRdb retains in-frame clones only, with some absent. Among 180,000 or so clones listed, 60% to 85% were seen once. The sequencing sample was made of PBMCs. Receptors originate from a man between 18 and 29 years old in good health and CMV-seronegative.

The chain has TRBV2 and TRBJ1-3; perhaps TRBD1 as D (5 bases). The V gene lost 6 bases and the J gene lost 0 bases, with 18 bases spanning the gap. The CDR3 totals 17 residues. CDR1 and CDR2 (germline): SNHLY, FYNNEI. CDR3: CASSSFSGLSSGNTIYF. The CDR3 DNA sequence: TGTGCCAGCAGCTCCTTCTCGGGACTCAGCTCTGGAAACACCATATATTTT.

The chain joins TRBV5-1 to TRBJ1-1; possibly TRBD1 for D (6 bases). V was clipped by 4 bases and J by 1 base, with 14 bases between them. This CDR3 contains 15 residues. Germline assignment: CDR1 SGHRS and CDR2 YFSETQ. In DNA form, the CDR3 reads TGCGCCAGCAGCATTAAACAGGGCGGGAACACTGAAGCTTTCTTT. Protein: CASSIKQGGNTEAFF.

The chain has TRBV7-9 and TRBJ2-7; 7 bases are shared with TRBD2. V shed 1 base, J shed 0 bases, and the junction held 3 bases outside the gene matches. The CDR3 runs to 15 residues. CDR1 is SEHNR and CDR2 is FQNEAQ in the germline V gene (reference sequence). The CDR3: CASSLGGGSSYEQYF. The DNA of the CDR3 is TGTGCCAGCAGCTTAGGGGGGGGATCCTCCTACGAGCAGTACTTC. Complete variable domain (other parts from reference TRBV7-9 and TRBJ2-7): DTGVSQNPRHKITKRGQNVTFRCDPISEHNRLYWYRQTLGQGPEFLTYFQNEAQLEKSRLLSDRFSAERPKGSFSTLEIQRTEQGDSAMYLCASSLGGGSSYEQYFGPGTRLTVT.

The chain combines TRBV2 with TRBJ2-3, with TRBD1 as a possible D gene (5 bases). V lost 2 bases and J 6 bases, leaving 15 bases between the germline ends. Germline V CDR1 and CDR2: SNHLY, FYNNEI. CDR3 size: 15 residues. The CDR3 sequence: CASSEFPRVVDTQYF. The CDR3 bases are TGTGCCAGCAGTGAATTTCCCAGGGTAGTGGATACGCAGTATTTT.

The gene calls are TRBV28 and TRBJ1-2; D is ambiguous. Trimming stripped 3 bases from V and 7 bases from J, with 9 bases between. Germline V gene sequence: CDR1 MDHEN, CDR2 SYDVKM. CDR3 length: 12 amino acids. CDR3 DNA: TGTGCCAGCAGTTTGAGGAATCTTGGCTACACCTTC. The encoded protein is CASSLRNLGYTF.

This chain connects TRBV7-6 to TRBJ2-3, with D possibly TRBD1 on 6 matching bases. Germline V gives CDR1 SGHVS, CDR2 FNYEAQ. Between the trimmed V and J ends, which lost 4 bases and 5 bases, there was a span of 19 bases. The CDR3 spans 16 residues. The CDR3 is CASSYWTDGMQDTQYF. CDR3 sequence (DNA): TGTGCCAGCAGCTATTGGACAGACGGAATGCAAGATACGCAGTATTTT.

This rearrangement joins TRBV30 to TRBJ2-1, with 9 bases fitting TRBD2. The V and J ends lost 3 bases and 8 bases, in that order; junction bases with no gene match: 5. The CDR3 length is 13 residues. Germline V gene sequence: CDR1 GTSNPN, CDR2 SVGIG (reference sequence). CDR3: CAWRVSGSHEQFF. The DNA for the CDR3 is TGTGCCTGGAGGGTTAGCGGGAGCCATGAGCAGTTCTTC.

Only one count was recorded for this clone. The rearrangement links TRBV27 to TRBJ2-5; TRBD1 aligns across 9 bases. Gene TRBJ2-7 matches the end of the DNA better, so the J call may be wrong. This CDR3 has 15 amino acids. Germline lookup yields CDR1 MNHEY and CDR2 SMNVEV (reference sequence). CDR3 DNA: TGTGCCAGCAGGGAAGCCGGGACAGGGCCCTACGAGCAGTACTTC. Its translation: CASREAGTGPYEQYF.

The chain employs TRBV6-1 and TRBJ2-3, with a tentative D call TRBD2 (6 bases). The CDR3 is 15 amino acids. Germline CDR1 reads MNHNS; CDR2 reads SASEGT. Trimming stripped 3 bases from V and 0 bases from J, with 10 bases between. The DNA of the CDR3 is TGTGCCAGCAGTGATGGGGCGGGGAGCACAGATACGCAGTATTTT. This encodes CASSDGAGSTDTQYF.

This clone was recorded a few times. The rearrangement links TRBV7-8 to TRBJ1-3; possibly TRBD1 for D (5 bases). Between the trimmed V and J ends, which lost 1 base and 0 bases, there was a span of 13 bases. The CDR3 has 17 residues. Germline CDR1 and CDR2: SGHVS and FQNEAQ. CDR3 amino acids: CASSLDGHRSSGNTIYF. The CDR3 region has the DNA TGTGCCAGCAGCTTAGATGGACACCGGAGCTCTGGAAACACCATATATTTT. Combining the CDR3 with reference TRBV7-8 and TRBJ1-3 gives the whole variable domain GAGVSQSPRYKVAKRGQDVALRCDPISGHVSLFWYQQALGQGPEFLTYFQNEAQLDKSGLPSDRFFAERPEGSVSTLKIQRTQQEDSAVYLCASSLDGHRSSGNTIYFGEGSWLTVV.

Here the CDR3 DNA reads TGTGCCAGCAGCACGGGACTCTTGGCCGGGGAGCTGTTTTTT. It codes for CASSTGLLAGELFF. The rearrangement uses TRBV6-1 and TRBJ2-2; D is perhaps TRBD2 (6 bases). The CDR3 runs 14 residues. Germline V gene lookup returns CDR1 MNHNS and CDR2 SASEGT. Trimming cost V 6 bases and J 6 bases, with 14 bases left between them.

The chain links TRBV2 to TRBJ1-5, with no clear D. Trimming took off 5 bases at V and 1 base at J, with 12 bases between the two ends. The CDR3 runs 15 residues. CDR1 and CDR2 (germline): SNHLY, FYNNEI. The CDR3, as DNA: TGTGCCAGCAGTTTGGACTCCTTGAGCAATCAGCCCCAGCATTTT. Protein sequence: CASSLDSLSNQPQHF.

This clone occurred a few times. DNA of the CDR3: TGTGCCAGTAGTCCCCCGGGACAGGACACTGAAGCTTTCTTT. This encodes CASSPPGQDTEAFF. V is TRBV19 and J is TRBJ1-1; 8 nucleotides line up with TRBD1. Per the germline V gene, CDR1 is LNHDA and CDR2 is SQIVND (reference sequence). CDR3 size: 14 residues. Unmatched junction bases numbered 5, after V lost 5 bases and J lost 3 bases. Looking up the rest from reference TRBV19 and TRBJ1-1 gives the full variable domain: DGGITQSPKYLFRKEGQNVTLSCEQNLNHDAMYWYRQDPGQGLRLIYYSQIVNDFQKGDIAEGYSVSREKKESFPLTVTSAQKNPTAFYLCASSPPGQDTEAFFGQGTRLTVV.

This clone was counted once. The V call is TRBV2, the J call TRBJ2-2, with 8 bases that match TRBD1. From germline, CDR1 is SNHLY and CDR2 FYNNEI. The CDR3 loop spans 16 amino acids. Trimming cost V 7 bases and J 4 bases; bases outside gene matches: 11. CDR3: CASKRTGGRGTGELFF. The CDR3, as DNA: TGTGCCAGCAAAAGAACAGGGGGACGTGGCACCGGGGAGCTGTTTTTT. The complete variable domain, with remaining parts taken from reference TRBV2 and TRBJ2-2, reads EPEVTQTPSHQVTQMGQEVILRCVPISNHLYFYWYRQILGQKVEFLVSFYNNEISEKSEIFDDQFSVERPDGSNFTLKIRSTKLEDSAMYFCASKRTGGRGTGELFFGEGSRLTVL.

Here the CDR3 DNA reads TGTGCCCGGGACAGCTACTATGGCTACACCTTC. It codes for CARDSYYGYTF. The chain employs TRBV30 and TRBJ1-2; TRBD1 matches 7 bases. Unmatched junction bases numbered 3, after V lost 8 bases and J lost 3 bases. Germline V gives CDR1 GTSNPN, CDR2 SVGIG (reference sequence). This CDR3 contains 11 residues.

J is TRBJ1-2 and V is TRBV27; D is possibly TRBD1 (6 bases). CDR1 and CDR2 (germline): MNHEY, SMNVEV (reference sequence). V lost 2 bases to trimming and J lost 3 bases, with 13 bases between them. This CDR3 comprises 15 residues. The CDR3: CASSLGGARHYGYTF. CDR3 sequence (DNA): TGTGCCAGCAGTTTAGGGGGGGCTCGGCACTATGGCTACACCTTC.

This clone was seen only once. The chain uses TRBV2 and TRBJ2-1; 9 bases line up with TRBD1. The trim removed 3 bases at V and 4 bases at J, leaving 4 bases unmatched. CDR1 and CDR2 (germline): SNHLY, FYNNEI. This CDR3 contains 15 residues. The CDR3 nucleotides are TGTGCCAGCAGTGACTCGGGACAGGGATACAATGAGCAGTTCTTC. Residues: CASSDSGQGYNEQFF.

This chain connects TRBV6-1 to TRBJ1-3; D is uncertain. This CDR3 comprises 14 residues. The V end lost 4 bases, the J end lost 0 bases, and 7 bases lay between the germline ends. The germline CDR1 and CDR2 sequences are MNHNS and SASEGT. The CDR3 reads CASSVHTSGNTIYF. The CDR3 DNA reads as TGTGCCAGCAGTGTCCACACCTCTGGAAACACCATATATTTT.

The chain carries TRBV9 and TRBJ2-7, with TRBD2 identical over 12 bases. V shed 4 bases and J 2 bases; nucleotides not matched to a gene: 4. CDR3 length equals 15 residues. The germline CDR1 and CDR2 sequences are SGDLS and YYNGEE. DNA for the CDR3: TGTGCCAGCAGCCCCCGACTAGCGGGGGCCTACGAGCAGTACTTC. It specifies CASSPRLAGAYEQYF.

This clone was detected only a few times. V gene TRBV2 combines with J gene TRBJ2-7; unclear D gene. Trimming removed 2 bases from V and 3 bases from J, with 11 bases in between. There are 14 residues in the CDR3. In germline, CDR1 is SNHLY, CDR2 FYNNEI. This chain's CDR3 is CASSEPNLRYEQYF. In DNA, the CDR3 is TGTGCCAGCAGTGAACCCAACTTACGCTACGAGCAGTACTTC.

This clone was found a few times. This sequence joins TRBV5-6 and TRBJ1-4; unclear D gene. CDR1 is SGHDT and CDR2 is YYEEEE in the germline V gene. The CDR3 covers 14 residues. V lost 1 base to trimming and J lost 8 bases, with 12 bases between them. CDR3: CASSLWREREKLFF. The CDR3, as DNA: TGTGCCAGCAGCTTGTGGAGGGAGCGAGAAAAACTGTTTTTT.

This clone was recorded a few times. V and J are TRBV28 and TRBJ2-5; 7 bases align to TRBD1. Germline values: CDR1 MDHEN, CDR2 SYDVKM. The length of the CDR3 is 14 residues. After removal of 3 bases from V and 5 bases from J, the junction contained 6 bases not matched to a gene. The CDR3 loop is CASSFTGAGETQYF. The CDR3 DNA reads TGTGCCAGCAGTTTTACAGGGGCCGGGGAGACCCAGTACTTC.

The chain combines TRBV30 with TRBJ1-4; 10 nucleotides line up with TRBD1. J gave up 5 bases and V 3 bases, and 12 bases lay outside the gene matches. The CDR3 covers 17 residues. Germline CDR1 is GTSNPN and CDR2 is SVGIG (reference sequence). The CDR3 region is CAWSKSRDRGINEKLFF. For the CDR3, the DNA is TGTGCCTGGAGCAAGTCCCGGGACAGGGGCATAAATGAAAAACTGTTTTTT.

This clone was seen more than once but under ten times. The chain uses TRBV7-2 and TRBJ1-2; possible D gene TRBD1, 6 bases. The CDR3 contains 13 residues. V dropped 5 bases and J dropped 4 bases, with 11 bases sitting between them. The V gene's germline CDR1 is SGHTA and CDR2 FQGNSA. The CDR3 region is CASSRGHRYGYTF. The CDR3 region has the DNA TGTGCCAGCAGCCGGGGACACCGCTATGGCTACACCTTC.

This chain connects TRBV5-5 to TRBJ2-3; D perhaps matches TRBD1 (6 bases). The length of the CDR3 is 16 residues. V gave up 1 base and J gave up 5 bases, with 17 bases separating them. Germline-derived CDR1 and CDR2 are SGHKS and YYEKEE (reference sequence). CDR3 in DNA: TGTGCCAGCAGCTTGTTTGGGGGCTTAGACCGAGATACGCAGTATTTT. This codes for CASSLFGGLDRDTQYF.

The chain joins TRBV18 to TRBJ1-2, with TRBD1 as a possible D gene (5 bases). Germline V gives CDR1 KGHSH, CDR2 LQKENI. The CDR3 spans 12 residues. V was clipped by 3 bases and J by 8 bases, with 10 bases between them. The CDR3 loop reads CASSPSGGGYTF. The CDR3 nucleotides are TGTGCCAGCTCACCCTCCGGGGGAGGCTACACCTTC.

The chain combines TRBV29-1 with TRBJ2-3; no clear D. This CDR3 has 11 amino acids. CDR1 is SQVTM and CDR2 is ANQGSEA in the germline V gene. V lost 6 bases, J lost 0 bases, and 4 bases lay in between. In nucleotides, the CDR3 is TGCAGCGTGCGCAGCACAGATACGCAGTATTTT. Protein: CSVRSTDTQYF.

CDR3 region: CASSLGQGFSGELFF. The CDR3 DNA reads TGTGCCAGCAGTTTGGGACAGGGTTTCTCCGGGGAGCTGTTTTTT. V is TRBV27 and J is TRBJ2-2; 9 nucleotides align to TRBD1. With 3 bases clipped from V and 6 bases from J, the junction kept 5 bases outside the gene matches. Germline V gene lookup returns CDR1 MNHEY and CDR2 SMNVEV (reference sequence). This CDR3 has 15 residues.

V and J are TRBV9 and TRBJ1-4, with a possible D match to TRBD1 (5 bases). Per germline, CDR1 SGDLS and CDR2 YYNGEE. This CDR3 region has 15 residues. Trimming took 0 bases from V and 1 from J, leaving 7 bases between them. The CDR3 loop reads CASSVAGGTNEKLFF. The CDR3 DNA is TGTGCCAGCAGCGTAGCGGGGGGAACTAATGAAAAACTGTTTTTT.

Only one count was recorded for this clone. The CDR3 loop is CASSTLRPPQHF. The CDR3 bases are TGTGCCAGCAGCACCCTCAGGCCGCCCCAGCATTTT. This chain links TRBV28 with TRBJ1-5; no reliable D call. CDR1 MDHEN and CDR2 SYDVKM come from the germline V gene. The V end lost 6 bases, the J end lost 9 bases, and 12 bases lay between the germline ends. There are 12 residues in the CDR3.

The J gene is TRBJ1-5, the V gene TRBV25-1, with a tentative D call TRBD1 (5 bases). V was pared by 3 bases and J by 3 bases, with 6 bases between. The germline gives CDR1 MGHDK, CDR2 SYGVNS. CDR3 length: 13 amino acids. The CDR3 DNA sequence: TGTGCCAGCAGTGACAGGGTCAATCAGCCCCAGCATTTT. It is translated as CASSDRVNQPQHF.